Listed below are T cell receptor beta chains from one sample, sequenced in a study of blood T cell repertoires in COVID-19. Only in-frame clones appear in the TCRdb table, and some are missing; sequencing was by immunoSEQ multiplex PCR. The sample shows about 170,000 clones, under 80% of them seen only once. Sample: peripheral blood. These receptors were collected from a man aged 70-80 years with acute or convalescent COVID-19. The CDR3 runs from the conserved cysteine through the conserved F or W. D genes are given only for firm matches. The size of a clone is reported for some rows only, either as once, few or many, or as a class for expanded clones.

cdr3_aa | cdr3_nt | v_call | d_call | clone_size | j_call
CATSGQGQGYGYTF | TGTGCCACCAGCGGACAGGGCCAGGGCTATGGCTACACCTTC | TRBV15 | TRBD1 | . | TRBJ1-2
CASSTGGSNSPLHF | TGTGCCAGCAGTACAGGGGGCTCTAATTCACCCCTCCACTTT | TRBV28 | TRBD1 | few | TRBJ1-6
CATSDPTGVGTGELFF | TGTGCCACCAGTGATCCGACAGGGGTAGGCACCGGGGAGCTGTTTTTT | TRBV24-1 | TRBD1 | . | TRBJ2-2
CASSLSSRGGPSPLHF | TGTGCCAGCAGTTTATCGTCGAGAGGGGGACCTTCACCCCTCCACTTT | TRBV27 | . | . | TRBJ1-6
CASSLEEGGGAAYNEQFF | TGTGCCAGCAGCTTAGAGGAAGGCGGGGGGGCCGCCTACAATGAGCAGTTCTTC | TRBV7-8 | TRBD2 | . | TRBJ2-1
CASTGQGNQPQHF | TGTGCCAGCACCGGACAGGGCAATCAGCCCCAGCATTTT | TRBV6-5 | TRBD1 | . | TRBJ1-5
CASRGQGADEKLFF | TGTGCCAGCAGGGGGCAGGGGGCAGATGAAAAACTGTTTTTT | TRBV27 | TRBD1 | . | TRBJ1-4
CASSLFGGGETQYF | TGTGCCAGCAGTTTATTTGGCGGCGGGGAGACCCAGTACTTC | TRBV28 | . | few | TRBJ2-5
CASSWQGTTEAFF | TGTGCCAGCAGCTGGCAGGGCACCACTGAAGCTTTCTTT | TRBV7-8 | . | few | TRBJ1-1
CASSKPGGTGELFF | TGTGCCAGCAGCAAGCCGGGGGGCACCGGGGAGCTGTTTTTT | TRBV3-1/TRBV3-2 | TRBD2 | . | TRBJ2-2
CASSVSGGRGDTQYF | TGTGCCAGCAGCGTTTCCGGGGGGCGCGGAGATACGCAGTATTTT | TRBV9 | . | . | TRBJ2-3
CASRRTEAFF | TGTGCCAGCAGGAGGACTGAAGCTTTCTTT | TRBV2 | . | . | TRBJ1-1
CASSPSPQATGSEEQYF | TGTGCCAGCTCACCAAGCCCACAGGCCACCGGATCTGAAGAGCAGTACTTC | TRBV18 | . | . | TRBJ2-7